Each of the 9 T cell receptor beta chains below was sequenced from the same sample in a study of identical twins. Each CDR3 protein is one row after TCRdb ran MiXCR on the 5' RACE reads. This sample yields some 1,600,000 distinct CDR3 sequences, of which about 32% are seen a single time; around 0.3% belongs to the top ten. Sequencing was done on a sample of cord blood. Every receptor here comes from a newborn girl in good health.

The chain joins TRBV20-1 to TRBJ2-7; 14 bases align to TRBD2. The CDR3 consists of 14 residues. With 5 bases clipped from V and 3 bases from J, the junction kept 3 bases outside the gene matches. The germline gives CDR1 DFQATT, CDR2 SNEGSKA (reference sequence). In nucleotides, the CDR3 is TGCAGTGCTGGGACTAGCGGGGGCCTCTACGAGCAGTACTTC. It codes for CSAGTSGGLYEQYF.

The chain is built from TRBV6-5 and TRBJ2-7, with TRBD2 matching 8 bases. CDR1 is MNHEY, CDR2 SVGAGI, per germline. With 2 bases clipped from V and 4 bases from J, the junction kept 7 bases outside the gene matches. This CDR3 region has 15 residues. CDR3 coding DNA: TGTGCCAGCAGTTACCCGAATAGCGGGAAATACGAGCAGTACTTC. Translated: CASSYPNSGKYEQYF.

The rearrangement joins TRBV7-6 to TRBJ2-1, with a tentative D call TRBD1 (7 bases). Germline V gives CDR1 SGHVS, CDR2 FNYEAQ. V was shortened by 5 bases and J by 9 bases, with 20 bases between the two germline ends. CDR3 size: 15 residues. The CDR3 protein is CASSRGTVLWGEQFF. The CDR3 nucleotides are TGTGCCAGCAGCCGGGGGACAGTCTTATGGGGTGAGCAGTTCTTC.

This clonotype was picked up a small number of times. The genes are TRBV12-3 or TRBV12-4 and TRBJ2-2; 8 bases align to TRBD2. This CDR3 has 15 amino acids. The ends lost 4 bases at V and 4 bases at J; junction bases unmatched: 5. The CDR3 nucleotides are TGTGCCAGCAGTTCCGGGACTAGTGGCACCGGGGAGCTGTTTTTT. As protein: CASSSGTSGTGELFF.

There are a few counts of this clonotype. This rearrangement joins TRBV11-2 to TRBJ1-2, with a possible D match to TRBD1 (5 bases). The V gene lost 3 bases and the J gene lost 8 bases, with 22 bases spanning the gap. Germline loops: CDR1 SGHAT, CDR2 FQNNGV. There are 16 residues in the CDR3. For the CDR3, the DNA is TGTGCCAGCAGCTTGGGGCGGGGGAGGCCCTTTAAAGGCTACACCTTC. Protein sequence: CASSLGRGRPFKGYTF. The full variable domain, its missing parts supplied by reference TRBV11-2 and TRBJ1-2, is EAGVAQSPRYKIIEKRQSVAFWCNPISGHATLYWYQQILGQGPKLLIQFQNNGVVDDSQLPKDRFSAERLKGVDSTLKIQPAKLEDSAVYLCASSLGRGRPFKGYTFGSGTRLTVV.

This clonotype appeared a few times. CDR3 in DNA: TGTGCCAGCAGCCTGATTGGTGGGACAGGGGCCTATAATTCACCCCTCCACTTT. It codes for CASSLIGGTGAYNSPLHF. The chain joins TRBV3-1 to TRBJ1-6, with 10 bases lining up with TRBD1. J gave up 2 bases and V 4 bases, and 8 bases lay outside the gene matches. The CDR3 is 18 residues long. Germline values: CDR1 LGHDT, CDR2 YNNKEL (reference sequence). The full variable domain, its missing parts supplied by reference TRBV3-1 and TRBJ1-6, is DTAVSQTPKYLVTQMGNDKSIKCEQNLGHDTMYWYKQDSKKFLKIMFSYNNKELIINETVPNRFSPKSPDKAHLNLHINSLELGDSAVYFCASSLIGGTGAYNSPLHFGNGTRLTVT.

The rearrangement uses TRBV27 and TRBJ2-7; D possibly matches TRBD1 or TRBD2 (6 bases each). CDR3 length equals 14 residues. Germline V gene lookup returns CDR1 MNHEY and CDR2 SMNVEV (reference sequence). Trimming removed 5 bases from V and 3 bases from J, with 14 bases in between. The CDR3 reads CASSASGAFYEQYF. The CDR3, as DNA: TGTGCCAGCAGTGCCTCGGGGGCCTTCTACGAGCAGTACTTC.

The chain uses TRBV7-8 and TRBJ1-1; TRBD1 aligns across 7 bases. Trimming cost V 3 bases and J 0 bases; bases outside gene matches: 4. The germline gives CDR1 SGHVS, CDR2 FQNEAQ. The CDR3 length is 15 residues. The CDR3 nucleotides read TGTGCCAGCAGCTTCGACAGGGTTGTGAACACTGAAGCTTTCTTT. Its translation: CASSFDRVVNTEAFF.

The genes are TRBV20-1 and TRBJ2-7; D possibly corresponds to TRBD2 (6 bases). The J call may be in error: the DNA end matches TRBJ2-5 better. Germline assignment: CDR1 DFQATT and CDR2 SNEGSKA (reference sequence). The CDR3 consists of 14 residues. As DNA, the CDR3 is TGCAGTGCTAGTTCCCGGGGACTTCGGGAGACCCAGTACTTC. Its translation is CSASSRGLRETQYF.